This TCR beta chain was sequenced during a study of T cells expressing NK-cell markers. Study at large: Eight donors were sequenced, seven testing HCMV-seropositive and one testing seronegative.

Study-wide points: The CD3+CD56-NKG2C+ fraction was also led by these clonotypes in a handful of donors.

A word on this clonotype: As yet, its antigen is unknown.

TCRdb re-called the 5' RACE reads and gives one entry per CDR3 protein, without DNA. The sample's table shows about 410,000 distinct CDR3 sequences. Per germline, CDR1 SEHNR and CDR2 FQNEAQ (reference sequence). The CDR3 extends over 17 amino acids. Specimen: blood T cells: a sorted CD56 or NKG2C T cell subset, CD4+ or CD8+ T cells, or bulk PBMC T cells (not recorded which). V and J are TRBV7-9 and TRBJ1-5; TCRdb's D gene call, TRBD1, goes unchecked for lack of DNA. The clonotype comes from a woman aged 45-59 years in good health. The CDR3 is CASSKISDRGRAQPQHF.